These 18 T cell receptor beta chains share one sample of origin, sequenced in a study of blood T cell repertoires in COVID-19. Generated by immunoSEQ multiplex PCR, the TCRdb table keeps only in-frame clones and is missing some. The sample holds roughly 300,000 clones, 92% seen once. Sequenced: PBMCs or T cells enriched from blood (not recorded which). These receptors all come from a woman between 25 and 40 years old who had recovered from COVID-19.

V is TRBV5-6 and J is TRBJ1-2; D possibly corresponds to TRBD1 (6 bases). V shed 4 bases and J shed 8 bases, with 18 bases lying between them. Germline V gene sequence: CDR1 SGHDT, CDR2 YYEEEE. The CDR3 loop spans 14 amino acids. This CDR3 is CASSPQWTARGYTF. Written as DNA, the CDR3 is TGTGCCAGCAGCCCCCAATGGACAGCGCGGGGCTACACCTTC.

The V gene is TRBV5-1, the J gene TRBJ2-7; D is undetermined. This CDR3 comprises 13 residues. V was trimmed by 2 bases and J by 4 bases, leaving 10 bases between them. CDR1 is SGHRS, CDR2 YFSETQ, per germline. Here the CDR3 DNA reads TGCGCCAGCAGCTTAAGCCTCCGGTACGAGCAGTACTTC. Protein product: CASSLSLRYEQYF.

The genes are TRBV5-6 and TRBJ2-3, with 9 bases matching TRBD2. The germline V gene has CDR1 SGHDT and CDR2 YYEEEE. Trimming took 3 bases from V and 6 from J; bases not matched to a gene: 14. This CDR3 has 17 residues. The CDR3, as DNA: TGTGCCAGCAGCTCCTTTGGGGCGGGGCTAGCGGGGGATACGCAGTATTTT. Translating gives CASSSFGAGLAGDTQYF.

The V call is TRBV5-1, the J call TRBJ2-3; weak D call: TRBD1 (7 bases). This CDR3 is built from 16 residues. The V end was cut by 4 bases, the J end by 2 bases, with 17 bases between. Germline loops: CDR1 SGHRS, CDR2 YFSETQ. The CDR3 region has the DNA TGCGCCAGCAGCGCGGGACAGACCCTTTTCACAGATACGCAGTATTTT. This translates into CASSAGQTLFTDTQYF.

In DNA form, the CDR3 reads TGTGCCACCAGCGTATGGCAGGGAAGCACAGATACGCAGTATTTT. Encoded protein: CATSVWQGSTDTQYF. The V gene is TRBV15, the J gene TRBJ2-3, with D maybe TRBD1 (5 bases). Germline V gene data show CDR1 as LNHNV and CDR2 as YYDKDF (reference sequence). The CDR3 is 15 residues long. The V and J ends lost 5 bases and 0 bases respectively, with 12 bases between them.

The rearrangement uses TRBV28 and TRBJ2-7; 8 bases are shared with TRBD2. J lost 4 bases, V lost 5 bases, and 13 bases had no gene match. Germline V gives CDR1 MDHEN, CDR2 SYDVKM. This CDR3 has 16 amino acids. CDR3 amino acids: CASSVLAGLGGYEQYF. In DNA form, the CDR3 reads TGTGCCAGCAGTGTCCTAGCGGGTCTGGGGGGGTACGAGCAGTACTTC.

CDR3 sequence: CSVAPSGVGAKNIQYF. The CDR3 DNA follows: TGCAGCGTCGCCCCCTCAGGGGTCGGAGCCAAAAACATTCAGTACTTC. V gene TRBV29-1 combines with J gene TRBJ2-4; D may be TRBD1 (6 bases). Germline lookup yields CDR1 SQVTM and CDR2 ANQGSEA. The CDR3 covers 16 residues. V lost 6 bases and J lost 0, with 18 bases in between.

The genes are TRBV7-6 and TRBJ2-5, with 7 nucleotides matching TRBD2. The CDR3 spans 16 residues. Germline assignment: CDR1 SGHVS and CDR2 FNYEAQ. J was trimmed by 2 bases and V by 1 base; bases with no gene match: 7. The CDR3 DNA is TGTGCCAGCAGCTTAGACCTAGCGGCGGGGCAAGAGACCCAGTACTTC. It translates to CASSLDLAAGQETQYF.

Comment on this clone: The junction and the germline gene differ at one end; a read error may be behind it. This chain joins TRBV4-3 and TRBJ1-4; D is possibly TRBD1 (5 bases). Germline CDR1 and CDR2: LGHNA and YSLEER. The CDR3 extends over 13 amino acids. The CDR3 nucleotides read TGCGCCAGCAGCCAAGATGGGCGGCAGGGTAGGCTTTTT. This translates into CASSQDGRQGRLF.

This chain uses TRBV7-9 with TRBJ2-1; 7 bases map to TRBD1. The V and J ends lost 1 base and 6 bases, in that order; junction bases with no gene match: 9. The CDR3 is 16 residues long. Looked up from germline, CDR1 is SEHNR and CDR2 is FQNEAQ (reference sequence). CDR3 residues: CASSLVVTGSFNEQFF. CDR3 in DNA: TGTGCCAGCAGCTTAGTAGTGACAGGGTCATTCAATGAGCAGTTCTTC.

The rearrangement uses TRBV28 and TRBJ2-7; 12 bases are a match to TRBD2. The CDR3 totals 13 residues. Trimming took 8 bases from V and 3 from J; bases not matched to a gene: 2. Germline V lookup: CDR1 MDHEN, CDR2 SYDVKM. This CDR3 reads CASETSGSYEQYF. In DNA, the CDR3 is TGTGCCAGCGAGACTAGCGGGAGCTACGAGCAGTACTTC. The full variable domain, rest sourced from reference TRBV28 and TRBJ2-7, is DVKVTQSSRYLVKRTGEKVFLECVQDMDHENMFWYRQDPGLGLRLIYFSYDVKMKEKGDIPEGYSVSREKKERFSLILESASTNQTSMYLCASETSGSYEQYFGPGTRLTVT.

CDR3 coding DNA: TGTGCCACCAGGGGACAGGACTCTGACGAGCAGTACTTC. The encoded protein is CATRGQDSDEQYF. The chain links TRBV24-1 to TRBJ2-7, with TRBD1 matching 8 bases. The V gene end was trimmed by 7 bases and the J gene end by 5 bases; junction bases not matched to a gene: 6. This CDR3 comprises 13 residues. Germline V gives CDR1 KGHDR, CDR2 SFDVKD.

The chain couples TRBV6-5 to TRBJ2-5, with TRBD2 identical over 8 bases. This CDR3 has 13 residues. V gave up 5 bases and J gave up 5 bases; unmatched junction bases: 4. The germline CDR1 and CDR2 sequences are MNHEY and SVGAGI. CDR3 bases: TGTGCCAGCAGTCGGACTAGCCGGGAGACCCAGTACTTC. Translating it yields CASSRTSRETQYF.

CDR3 sequence reads: CASSIGLAGGTDTQYF. In DNA form, the CDR3 reads TGTGCCAGTAGTATAGGACTAGCGGGAGGTACAGATACGCAGTATTTT. The V call is TRBV19, the J call TRBJ2-3; 13 nucleotides agree with TRBD2. The CDR3 has 16 amino acids. V lost 1 base, J lost 3 bases, and 1 base stayed unmatched. The germline V gene has CDR1 LNHDA and CDR2 SQIVND (reference sequence).

This clone has only a few counts. The chain has TRBV4-1 and TRBJ2-5; 7 bases align to TRBD1. CDR3 length equals 17 residues. Germline CDR1 MGHRA, CDR2 YSYEKL. Trimming at V came to 1 base and at J to 4 bases, leaving 12 bases not matched to a gene. In nucleotides, the CDR3 is TGCGCCAGCAGCCAAGGGAAGGGGGCGAACCCCCGAGAGACCCAGTACTTC. Translating gives CASSQGKGANPRETQYF.

The V gene is TRBV5-1, the J gene TRBJ1-2; 7 nucleotides align to TRBD1. This CDR3 contains 15 residues. Germline-derived CDR1 and CDR2 are SGHRS and YFSETQ. Trimming took 0 bases from V and 3 from J; bases not matched to a gene: 5. The CDR3 loop reads CASSLGSTGDYGYTF. The CDR3 region has the DNA TGCGCCAGCAGCTTGGGGAGCACAGGGGACTATGGCTACACCTTC.

The chain combines TRBV9 with TRBJ1-6; 11 bases fit TRBD1. The CDR3 loop spans 17 amino acids. Trimming at V came to 1 base and at J to 6 bases, leaving 6 bases not matched to a gene. Germline V CDR1 and CDR2: SGDLS, YYNGEE. CDR3: CASSVNPDRGRNSPLHF. The CDR3 DNA sequence: TGTGCCAGCAGCGTAAACCCGGACAGGGGGCGTAATTCACCCCTCCACTTT. The whole variable domain, filled in from reference TRBV9 and TRBJ1-6, reads DSGVTQTPKHLITATGQRVTLRCSPRSGDLSVYWYQQSLDQGLQFLIQYYNGEERAKGNILERFSAQQFPDLHSELNLSSLELGDSALYFCASSVNPDRGRNSPLHFGNGTRLTVT.

The chain is built from TRBV4-3 and TRBJ2-7; 9 nucleotides match TRBD2. The CDR3 runs 16 residues. With 1 base clipped from V and 4 bases from J, the junction kept 8 bases outside the gene matches. From germline, CDR1 is LGHNA and CDR2 YSLEER. CDR3 sequence (DNA): TGCGCCAGCAGCCAAGGTAGCGGGAGTACTTATTACGAGCAGTACTTC. It yields the protein CASSQGSGSTYYEQYF.